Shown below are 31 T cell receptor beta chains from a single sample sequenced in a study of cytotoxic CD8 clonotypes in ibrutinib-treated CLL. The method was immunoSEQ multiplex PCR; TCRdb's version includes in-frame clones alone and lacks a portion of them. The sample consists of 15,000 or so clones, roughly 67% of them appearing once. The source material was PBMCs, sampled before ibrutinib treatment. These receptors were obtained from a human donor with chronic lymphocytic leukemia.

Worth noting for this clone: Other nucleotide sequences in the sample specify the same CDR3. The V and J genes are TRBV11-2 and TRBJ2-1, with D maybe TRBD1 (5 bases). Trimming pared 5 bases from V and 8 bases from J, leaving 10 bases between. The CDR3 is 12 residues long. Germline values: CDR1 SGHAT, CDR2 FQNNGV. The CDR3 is CASSLDTHEQFF. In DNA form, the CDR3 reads TGTGCCAGCAGCCTGGACACGCATGAGCAGTTCTTC. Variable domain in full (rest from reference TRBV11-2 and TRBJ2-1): EAGVAQSPRYKIIEKRQSVAFWCNPISGHATLYWYQQILGQGPKLLIQFQNNGVVDDSQLPKDRFSAERLKGVDSTLKIQPAKLEDSAVYLCASSLDTHEQFFGPGTRLTVL.

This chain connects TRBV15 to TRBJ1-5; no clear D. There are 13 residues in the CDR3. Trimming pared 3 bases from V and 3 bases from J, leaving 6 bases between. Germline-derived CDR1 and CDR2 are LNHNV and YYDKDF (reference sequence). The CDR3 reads CATSRGDNQPQHF. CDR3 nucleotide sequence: TGTGCCACCAGCAGGGGAGACAATCAGCCCCAGCATTTT.

The CDR3 sequence is CASSFRHGGNNQPQHF. Here the CDR3 DNA reads TGTGCCAGCAGTTTTCGCCACGGGGGCAACAATCAGCCCCAGCATTTT. V gene TRBV2 combines with J gene TRBJ1-5; D perhaps matches TRBD1 (6 bases). Trimming pared 5 bases from V and 3 bases from J, leaving 17 bases between. Germline V gives CDR1 SNHLY, CDR2 FYNNEI. The CDR3 runs 16 residues.

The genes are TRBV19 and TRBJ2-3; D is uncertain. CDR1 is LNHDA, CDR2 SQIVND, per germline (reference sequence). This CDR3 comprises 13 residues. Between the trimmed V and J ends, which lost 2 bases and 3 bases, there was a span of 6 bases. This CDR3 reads CASSISRTDTQYF. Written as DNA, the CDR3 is TGTGCCAGTAGTATATCAAGGACAGATACGCAGTATTTT. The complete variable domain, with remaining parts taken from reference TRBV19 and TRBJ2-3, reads DGGITQSPKYLFRKEGQNVTLSCEQNLNHDAMYWYRQDPGQGLRLIYYSQIVNDFQKGDIAEGYSVSREKKESFPLTVTSAQKNPTAFYLCASSISRTDTQYFGPGTRLTVL.

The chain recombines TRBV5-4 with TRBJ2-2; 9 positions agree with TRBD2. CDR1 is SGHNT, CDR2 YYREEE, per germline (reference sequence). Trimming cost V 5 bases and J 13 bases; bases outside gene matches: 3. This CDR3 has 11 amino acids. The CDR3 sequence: CASRAGGPLFF. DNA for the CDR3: TGTGCCAGCAGGGCGGGGGGGCCGCTGTTTTTT.

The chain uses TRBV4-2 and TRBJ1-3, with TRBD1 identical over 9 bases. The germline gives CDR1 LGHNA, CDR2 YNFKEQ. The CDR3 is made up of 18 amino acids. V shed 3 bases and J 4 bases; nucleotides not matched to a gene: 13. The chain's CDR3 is CASSQEKPGQGTGNTIYF. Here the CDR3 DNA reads TGTGCCAGCAGCCAGGAAAAACCGGGACAGGGTACCGGAAACACCATATATTTT.

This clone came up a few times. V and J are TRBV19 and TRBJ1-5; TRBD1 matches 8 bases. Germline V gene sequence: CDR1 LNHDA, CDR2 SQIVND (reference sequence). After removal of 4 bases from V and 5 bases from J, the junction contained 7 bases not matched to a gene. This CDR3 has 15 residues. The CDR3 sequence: CASSKGQGAYQPQHF. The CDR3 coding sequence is TGTGCCAGTAGTAAGGGGCAGGGGGCCTATCAGCCCCAGCATTTT.

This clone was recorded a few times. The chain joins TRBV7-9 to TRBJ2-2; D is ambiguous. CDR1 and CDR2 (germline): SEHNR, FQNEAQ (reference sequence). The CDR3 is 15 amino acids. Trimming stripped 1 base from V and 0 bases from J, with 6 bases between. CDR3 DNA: TGTGCCAGCAGCTTAGACACCGCGAACACCGGGGAGCTGTTTTTT. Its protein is CASSLDTANTGELFF.

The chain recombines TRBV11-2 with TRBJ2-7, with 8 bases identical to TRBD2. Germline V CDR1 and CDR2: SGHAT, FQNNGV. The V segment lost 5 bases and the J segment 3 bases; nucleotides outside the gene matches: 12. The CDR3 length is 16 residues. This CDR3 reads CASSVSLRAGGYEQYF. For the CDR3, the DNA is TGTGCCAGCAGCGTTTCTCTAAGGGCGGGGGGCTACGAGCAGTACTTC.

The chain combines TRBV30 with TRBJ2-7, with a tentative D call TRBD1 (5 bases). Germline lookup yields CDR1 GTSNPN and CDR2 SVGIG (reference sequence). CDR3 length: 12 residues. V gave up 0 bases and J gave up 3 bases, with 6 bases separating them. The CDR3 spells CAWSVTVYEQYF. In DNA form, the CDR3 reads TGTGCCTGGAGTGTGACAGTCTACGAGCAGTACTTC.

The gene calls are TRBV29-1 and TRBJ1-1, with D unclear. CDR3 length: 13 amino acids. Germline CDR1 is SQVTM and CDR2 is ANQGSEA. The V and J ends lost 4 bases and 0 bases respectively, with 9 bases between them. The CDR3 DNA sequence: TGCAGCGTTGTTGGCTCCATGAACACTGAAGCTTTCTTT. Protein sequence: CSVVGSMNTEAFF.

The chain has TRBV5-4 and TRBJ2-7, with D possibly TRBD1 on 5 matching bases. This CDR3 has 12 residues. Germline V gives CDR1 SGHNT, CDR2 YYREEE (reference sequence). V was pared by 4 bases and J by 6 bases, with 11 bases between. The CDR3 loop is CASSPTGTEQYF. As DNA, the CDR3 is TGTGCCAGCAGCCCCACAGGAACCGAGCAGTACTTC.

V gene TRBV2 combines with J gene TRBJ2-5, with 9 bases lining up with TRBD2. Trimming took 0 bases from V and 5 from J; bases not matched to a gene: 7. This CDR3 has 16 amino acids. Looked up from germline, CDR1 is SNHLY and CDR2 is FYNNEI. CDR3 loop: CASSEAGGGARETQYF. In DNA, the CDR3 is TGTGCCAGCAGTGAAGCGGGCGGGGGGGCCCGGGAGACCCAGTACTTC.

The CDR3 spells CSVETGTAIEAFF. The CDR3 DNA reads as TGCAGCGTTGAAACGGGGACAGCTATTGAAGCTTTCTTT. This chain joins TRBV29-1 and TRBJ1-1, with 7 positions matching TRBD1. Germline trimming cut 2 bases from V and 7 bases from J; bases unmatched to any gene: 7. CDR1 is SQVTM and CDR2 is ANQGSEA in the germline V gene. The CDR3 runs to 13 residues.

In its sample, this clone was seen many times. CDR3 region: CASSLRQGGYEQYF. CDR3 in DNA: TGTGCCAGCAGCCTACGACAGGGTGGCTACGAGCAGTACTTC. The V gene is TRBV4-2, the J gene TRBJ2-7; the match to TRBD1 covers 7 bases. This CDR3 contains 14 residues. CDR1 and CDR2 (germline): LGHNA, YNFKEQ. J lost 3 bases, V lost 4 bases, and 6 bases had no gene match.

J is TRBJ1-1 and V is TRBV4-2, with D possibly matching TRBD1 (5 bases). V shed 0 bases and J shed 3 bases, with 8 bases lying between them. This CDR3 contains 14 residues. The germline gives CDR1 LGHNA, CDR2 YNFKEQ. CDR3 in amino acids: CASSQEGEDTEAFF. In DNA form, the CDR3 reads TGTGCCAGCAGCCAAGAAGGGGAGGACACTGAAGCTTTCTTT.

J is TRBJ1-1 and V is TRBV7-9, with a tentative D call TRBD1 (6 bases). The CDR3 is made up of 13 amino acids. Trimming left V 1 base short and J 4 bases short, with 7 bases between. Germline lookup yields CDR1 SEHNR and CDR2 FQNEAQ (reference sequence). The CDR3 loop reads CASSLEGGTEAFF. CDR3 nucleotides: TGTGCCAGCAGCTTAGAAGGGGGCACTGAAGCTTTCTTT.

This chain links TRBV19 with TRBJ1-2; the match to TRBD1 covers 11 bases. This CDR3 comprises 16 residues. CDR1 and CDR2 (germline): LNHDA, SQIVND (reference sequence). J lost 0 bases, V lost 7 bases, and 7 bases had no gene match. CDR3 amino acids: CASTPGQGAANYGYTF. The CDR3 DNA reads TGTGCCAGTACTCCCGGACAGGGGGCGGCTAACTATGGCTACACCTTC.

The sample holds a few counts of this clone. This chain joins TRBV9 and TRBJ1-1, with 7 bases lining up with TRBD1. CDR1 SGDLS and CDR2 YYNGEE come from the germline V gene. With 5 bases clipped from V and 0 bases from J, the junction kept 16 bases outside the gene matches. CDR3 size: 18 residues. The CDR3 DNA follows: TGTGCCAGCAGTAGATACGGGACAGCGGGAGGCATGAACACTGAAGCTTTCTTT. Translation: CASSRYGTAGGMNTEAFF.

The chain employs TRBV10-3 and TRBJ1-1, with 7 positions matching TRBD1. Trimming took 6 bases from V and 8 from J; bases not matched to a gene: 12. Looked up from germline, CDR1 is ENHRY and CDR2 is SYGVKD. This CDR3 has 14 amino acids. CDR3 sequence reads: CAIRGDSGRREAFF. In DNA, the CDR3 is TGTGCCATCAGGGGGGACAGTGGCCGAAGGGAAGCTTTCTTT.

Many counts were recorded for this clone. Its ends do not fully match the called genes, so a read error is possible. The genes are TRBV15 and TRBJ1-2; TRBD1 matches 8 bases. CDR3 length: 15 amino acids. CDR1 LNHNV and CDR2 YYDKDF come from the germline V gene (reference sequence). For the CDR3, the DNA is TGTGCCACCAGCAGAGGGCGCCTTGGACAGGGCATGATTCTCTTC. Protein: CATSRGRLGQGMILF.

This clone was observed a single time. CDR3 amino acids: CASSLIHVGRASGANVLTF. The CDR3 nucleotides read TGTGCCAGCAGCTTGATCCACGTGGGCCGGGCCTCTGGGGCCAACGTCCTGACTTTC. The chain is built from TRBV5-4 and TRBJ2-6; D is undetermined. This CDR3 contains 19 residues. Trimming took 1 base from V and 0 from J, leaving 17 bases between them. Germline CDR1 is SGHNT and CDR2 is YYREEE (reference sequence).

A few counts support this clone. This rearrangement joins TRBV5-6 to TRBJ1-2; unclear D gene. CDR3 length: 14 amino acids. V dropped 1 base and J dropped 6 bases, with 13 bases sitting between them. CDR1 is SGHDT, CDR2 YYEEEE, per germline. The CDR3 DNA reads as TGTGCCAGCAGCTTGACCGGGAGGGTAGATGGCTACACCTTC. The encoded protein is CASSLTGRVDGYTF.

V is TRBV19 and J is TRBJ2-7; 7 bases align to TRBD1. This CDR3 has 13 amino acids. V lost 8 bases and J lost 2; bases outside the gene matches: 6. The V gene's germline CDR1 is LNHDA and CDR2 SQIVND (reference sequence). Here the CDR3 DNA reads TGTGCCAGTTCCGGGACAGTCACCTACGAGCAGTACTTC. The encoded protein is CASSGTVTYEQYF.

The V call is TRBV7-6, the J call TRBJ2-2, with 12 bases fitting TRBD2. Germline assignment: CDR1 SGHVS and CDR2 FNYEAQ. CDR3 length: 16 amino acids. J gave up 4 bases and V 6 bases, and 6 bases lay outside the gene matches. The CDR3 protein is CASRSTSGGLTGELFF. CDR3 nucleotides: TGTGCCAGCAGATCGACTAGCGGGGGCCTCACCGGGGAGCTGTTTTTT.

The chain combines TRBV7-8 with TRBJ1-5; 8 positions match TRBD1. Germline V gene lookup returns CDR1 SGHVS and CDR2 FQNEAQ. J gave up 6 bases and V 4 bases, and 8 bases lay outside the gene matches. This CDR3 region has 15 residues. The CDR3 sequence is CASSSRRDRSQPQHF. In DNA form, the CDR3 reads TGTGCCAGCAGCTCGCGCCGGGACAGGTCTCAGCCCCAGCATTTT.

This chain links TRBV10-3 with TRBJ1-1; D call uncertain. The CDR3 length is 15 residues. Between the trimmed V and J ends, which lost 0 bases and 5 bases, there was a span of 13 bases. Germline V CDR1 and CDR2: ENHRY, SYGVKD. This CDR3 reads CAISESARDNTEAFF. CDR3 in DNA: TGTGCCATCAGTGAGTCGGCCCGAGACAATACTGAAGCTTTCTTT.

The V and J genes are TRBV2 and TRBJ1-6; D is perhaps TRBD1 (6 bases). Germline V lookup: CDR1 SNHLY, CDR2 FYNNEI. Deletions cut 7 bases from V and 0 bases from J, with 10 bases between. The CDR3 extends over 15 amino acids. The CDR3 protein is CASTRQDSYNSPLHF. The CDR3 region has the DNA TGTGCCAGCACGCGACAGGACTCCTATAATTCACCCCTCCACTTT.

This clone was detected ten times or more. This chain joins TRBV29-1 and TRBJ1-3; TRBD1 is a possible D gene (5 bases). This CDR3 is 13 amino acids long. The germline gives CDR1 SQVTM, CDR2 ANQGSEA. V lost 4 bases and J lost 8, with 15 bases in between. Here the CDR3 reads CSVGDFEGYTIYF. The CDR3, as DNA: TGCAGCGTTGGGGACTTTGAGGGGTACACCATATATTTT.

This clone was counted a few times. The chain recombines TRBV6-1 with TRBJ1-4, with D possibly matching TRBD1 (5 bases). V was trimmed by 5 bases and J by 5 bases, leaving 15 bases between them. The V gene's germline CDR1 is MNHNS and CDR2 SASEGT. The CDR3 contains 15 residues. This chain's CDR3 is CASSKDGGRNEKLFF. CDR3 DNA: TGTGCCAGCAGTAAAGACGGGGGAAGGAATGAAAAACTGTTTTTT.

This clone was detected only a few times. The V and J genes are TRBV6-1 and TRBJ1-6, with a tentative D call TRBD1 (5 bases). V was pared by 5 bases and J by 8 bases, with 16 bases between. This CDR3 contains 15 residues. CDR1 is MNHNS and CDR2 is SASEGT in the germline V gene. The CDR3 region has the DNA TGTGCCAGCAGTATTGAACCTCGAGGGGATTCACCCCTCCACTTT. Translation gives CASSIEPRGDSPLHF.